The 27 T cell receptor beta chains reported below all come from one sample, sequenced in a study of shared clonotypes between healthy human individuals (dated by TCRdb to the early 2020s). The protocol used for the library was the immunoSEQ multiplex PCR assay. The clones in this table, taken by TCRdb from immuneACCESS, are in-frame only. Not every clone is retained; where verified, under half of the shortfall comes from an unresolved V gene, and the cause of the rest is unknown. The sample data list some 2,000,000 clones, and 85% to 95% of these were observed just once. The ten largest make up 0.1% to 0.15% of the sample. The sample consisted of naive CD4+ T cells sorted from blood. The cell subset or site label, as the study defines it: CD45RA+ positively selected. The receptor set was obtained from a man aged 18 to 29 in good health.

The CDR3: CASSGHQTHSPLHF. The CDR3 DNA reads as TGTGCCAGCTCCGGACACCAGACGCATTCACCCCTCCACTTT. The V and J genes are TRBV28 and TRBJ1-6; D is perhaps TRBD1 (5 bases). V lost 8 bases and J 8 bases, leaving 16 bases between the germline ends. Germline CDR1 reads MDHEN; CDR2 reads SYDVKM. The CDR3 contains 14 residues. The full variable domain, with the rest looked up from reference TRBV28 and TRBJ1-6, is DVKVTQSSRYLVKRTGEKVFLECVQDMDHENMFWYRQDPGLGLRLIYFSYDVKMKEKGDIPEGYSVSREKKERFSLILESASTNQTSMYLCASSGHQTHSPLHFGNGTRLTVT.

This chain joins TRBV7-2 and TRBJ1-2; D not resolved. Per germline, CDR1 SGHTA and CDR2 FQGNSA. The CDR3 totals 14 residues. The ends were cut back, 4 bases at V and 3 bases at J, with 12 bases in the middle. The CDR3 region has the DNA TGTGCCAGCAGCTCCGGTGGCCGAGACTATGGCTACACCTTC. This encodes CASSSGGRDYGYTF.

Concerning this clone itself: Within the sample, other DNA sequences also encode this same CDR3. The chain uses TRBV5-1 and TRBJ2-3, with 9 nucleotides matching TRBD2. From germline, CDR1 is SGHRS and CDR2 YFSETQ. The length of the CDR3 is 16 residues. V lost 1 base, J lost 1 base, and 4 bases stayed unmatched. The CDR3 here is CASSLPASGGTDTQYF. DNA of the CDR3: TGCGCCAGCAGCTTGCCGGCTAGCGGGGGCACAGATACGCAGTATTTT.

The chain links TRBV6-5 to TRBJ2-3; maybe TRBD2 (6 bases). This CDR3 spans 13 amino acids. V was shortened by 5 bases and J by 9 bases, with 15 bases between the two germline ends. Germline V gene sequence: CDR1 MNHEY, CDR2 SVGAGI. The CDR3 reads CASSPSGEWTQYF. In nucleotides, the CDR3 is TGTGCCAGCAGTCCTTCGGGGGAATGGACGCAGTATTTT.

DNA for the CDR3: TGTGCCAGCAGTTATTCCCCCCCGTCCATCTACAATGAGCAGTTCTTC. Its protein product is CASSYSPPSIYNEQFF. The V and J genes are TRBV6-5 and TRBJ2-1; no firm D call. The V and J ends lost 3 bases and 3 bases respectively, with 15 bases between them. The CDR3 consists of 16 residues. CDR1 is MNHEY, CDR2 SVGAGI, per germline.

Points on this clone: Other DNA sequences in this specimen translate into the identical CDR3. The chain carries TRBV2 and TRBJ2-7; the match to TRBD1 covers 8 bases. The CDR3 loop spans 15 amino acids. The V gene's germline CDR1 is SNHLY and CDR2 FYNNEI. V shed 6 bases and J 0 bases; nucleotides not matched to a gene: 7. The CDR3 loop is CASSAGTGGSYEQYF. In DNA form, the CDR3 reads TGTGCCAGCAGCGCCGGGACAGGCGGCTCCTACGAGCAGTACTTC.

This clone appeared once. This chain joins TRBV19 and TRBJ2-7; D is perhaps TRBD2 (5 bases). V gave up 2 bases and J gave up 3 bases, with 8 bases separating them. CDR1 and CDR2 (germline): LNHDA, SQIVND (reference sequence). The CDR3 has 13 amino acids. CDR3 loop: CASSILEGYEQYF. The CDR3 DNA reads TGTGCCAGTAGTATATTAGAGGGCTACGAGCAGTACTTC.

The chain combines TRBV28 with TRBJ2-1, with D hard to call. The length of the CDR3 is 12 residues. The V gene's germline CDR1 is MDHEN and CDR2 SYDVKM. Between the trimmed V and J ends, which lost 7 bases and 8 bases, there was a span of 12 bases. CDR3 DNA: TGTGCCAGCACCTCCATATTCTATGAGCAGTTCTTC. Amino acids: CASTSIFYEQFF.

The chain recombines TRBV7-9 with TRBJ1-3; a weak D match, TRBD1 (5 bases). The CDR3 is made up of 17 amino acids. The germline V gene encodes CDR1 SEHNR and CDR2 FQNEAQ (reference sequence). V dropped 6 bases and J dropped 0 bases, with 18 bases sitting between them. The CDR3 reads CASRPDILLSSGNTIYF. DNA for the CDR3: TGTGCCAGCAGACCGGACATTCTATTAAGCTCTGGAAACACCATATATTTT.

This chain uses TRBV7-2 with TRBJ1-1, with D unclear. From germline, CDR1 is SGHTA and CDR2 FQGNSA. V was trimmed by 5 bases and J by 0 bases, leaving 13 bases between them. This CDR3 is 15 amino acids long. The DNA of the CDR3 is TGTGCCAGCAGCCACTCCCATCTGATGAACACTGAAGCTTTCTTT. Translating gives CASSHSHLMNTEAFF.

This chain joins TRBV6-5 and TRBJ2-3; D unclear. Germline CDR1 is MNHEY and CDR2 is SVGAGI. The CDR3 runs to 16 residues. The V and J ends lost 1 base and 0 bases respectively, with 11 bases between them. The CDR3 DNA is TGTGCCAGCAGTTACTTCGGCATTCAAAGCACAGATACGCAGTATTTT. Amino acid sequence: CASSYFGIQSTDTQYF.

The CDR3 bases are TGCAGCGTGCTGTCACCGGGACAGGGCACTGAAGCTTTCTTT. Protein: CSVLSPGQGTEAFF. This chain uses TRBV29-1 with TRBJ1-1; TRBD1 aligns across 9 bases. CDR1 is SQVTM, CDR2 ANQGSEA, per germline. This CDR3 has 14 amino acids. V gave up 6 bases and J gave up 4 bases; unmatched junction bases: 9.

The chain carries TRBV2 and TRBJ1-2; the D gene is possibly TRBD1 (6 bases). With 4 bases removed from V and 2 bases from J, the gap between germline ends came to 11 bases. Germline CDR1 and CDR2: SNHLY and FYNNEI. The CDR3 totals 14 residues. This CDR3 is CASSVEGGNYGYTF. For the CDR3, the DNA is TGTGCCAGCAGTGTCGAGGGGGGGAACTATGGCTACACCTTC.

The chain combines TRBV28 with TRBJ1-1; 8 bases fit TRBD1. The CDR3 length is 15 residues. Germline CDR1 reads MDHEN; CDR2 reads SYDVKM. Losses at the gene ends were 5 bases for V and 1 base for J; bases not matched to a gene: 6. For the CDR3, the DNA is TGTGCCAGCAGTACTAACAGGGGGGGGAACACTGAAGCTTTCTTT. Its protein product is CASSTNRGGNTEAFF.

The rearrangement uses TRBV6-6 and TRBJ2-7; D call uncertain. Germline CDR1 reads MNHNY; CDR2 reads SVGAGI (reference sequence). The CDR3 loop spans 13 amino acids. V was cut by 5 bases and J by 3 bases, with 11 bases left in between. The CDR3 DNA follows: TGTGCCAGCAGTCGAATAGCATTCTACGAGCAGTACTTC. Protein: CASSRIAFYEQYF.

CDR3 sequence: CASKPGTAPSEQYF. The CDR3, as DNA: TGTGCCAGCAAGCCCGGGACAGCCCCCTCCGAGCAGTACTTC. The chain is built from TRBV28 and TRBJ2-7; 7 bases align to TRBD1. The CDR3 length is 14 residues. V dropped 7 bases and J dropped 6; count of bases not matched to a gene: 12. CDR1 and CDR2 from the germline V gene are MDHEN and SYDVKM.

The CDR3 loop reads CASSLRTDSYEQYF. DNA of the CDR3: TGTGCCAGCAGCTTACGGACAGACTCCTACGAGCAGTACTTC. The rearrangement links TRBV11-2 to TRBJ2-7; tentatively, D is TRBD1 (6 bases). This CDR3 has 14 residues. Per germline, CDR1 SGHAT and CDR2 FQNNGV. V was cut by 2 bases and J by 0 bases, with 8 bases left in between.

The chain couples TRBV10-1 to TRBJ2-7; D is perhaps TRBD1 or TRBD2 (6 bases each). The V gene lost 8 bases and the J gene lost 3 bases, with 14 bases spanning the gap. There are 13 residues in the CDR3. Germline lookup yields CDR1 WNHNN and CDR2 SYGVQD (reference sequence). The DNA of the CDR3 is TGCGCCAGCTCTGGGGGGCAGATCTACGAGCAGTACTTC. Its protein product is CASSGGQIYEQYF.

The J gene is TRBJ1-2, the V gene TRBV5-1; 11 positions match TRBD1. Germline V lookup: CDR1 SGHRS, CDR2 YFSETQ. The V and J ends lost 3 bases and 6 bases, in that order; junction bases with no gene match: 7. The CDR3 is 15 residues long. The CDR3 sequence: CASSSRTGGGDGYTF. The DNA of the CDR3 is TGCGCCAGCAGCTCTCGGACAGGGGGCGGAGATGGCTACACCTTC.

The chain uses TRBV10-3 and TRBJ2-7; possible D gene TRBD1, 5 bases. Germline CDR1 ENHRY, CDR2 SYGVKD. Trimming stripped 1 base from V and 6 bases from J, with 13 bases between. There are 14 residues in the CDR3. This CDR3 is CAISELAQGGEQYF. CDR3 in DNA: TGTGCCATCAGTGAGTTGGCTCAGGGCGGCGAGCAGTACTTC.

The CDR3 loop is CASKQGRFPGELFF. The CDR3 DNA sequence: TGTGCCAGCAAACAGGGGAGATTTCCCGGGGAGCTGTTTTTT. This chain links TRBV9 with TRBJ2-2; 7 bases are shared with TRBD1. From germline, CDR1 is SGDLS and CDR2 YYNGEE. The CDR3 consists of 14 residues. J lost 6 bases, V lost 6 bases, and 8 bases had no gene match. Drawing the rest from reference TRBV9 and TRBJ2-2, the complete variable domain is DSGVTQTPKHLITATGQRVTLRCSPRSGDLSVYWYQQSLDQGLQFLIQYYNGEERAKGNILERFSAQQFPDLHSELNLSSLELGDSALYFCASKQGRFPGELFFGEGSRLTVL.

This clone was seen only once. The V gene is TRBV19, the J gene TRBJ1-1; D remains ambiguous. Per the germline V gene, CDR1 is LNHDA and CDR2 is SQIVND (reference sequence). CDR3 size: 15 residues. V was pared by 3 bases and J by 1 base, with 12 bases between. The CDR3 sequence: CASSIPGRGNTEAFF. CDR3 coding DNA: TGTGCCAGTAGTATCCCAGGACGGGGGAACACTGAAGCTTTCTTT.

The rearrangement uses TRBV10-3 and TRBJ2-3; TRBD2 agrees at 10 bases. Trimming took 7 bases from V and 5 from J; bases not matched to a gene: 9. This CDR3 has 15 residues. Germline assignment: CDR1 ENHRY and CDR2 SYGVKD. CDR3 nucleotide sequence: TGTGCCATCATGACCAGCGGGAGGGCCGGAGATACGCAGTATTTT. Amino acid sequence: CAIMTSGRAGDTQYF.

This chain connects TRBV10-3 to TRBJ2-1, with 8 nucleotides matching TRBD2. CDR3 length: 12 amino acids. Germline CDR1 is ENHRY and CDR2 is SYGVKD. V lost 6 bases to trimming and J lost 8 bases; unmatched junction nucleotides: 3. The CDR3 sequence is CAIRSGGDEQFF. The CDR3 nucleotides are TGTGCCATCAGGAGCGGGGGTGATGAGCAGTTCTTC.

The chain employs TRBV28 and TRBJ1-5; TRBD1 matches at 9 bases. Germline CDR1 is MDHEN and CDR2 is SYDVKM. CDR3 length equals 15 residues. J gave up 4 bases and V 7 bases, and 8 bases lay outside the gene matches. CDR3 region: CASITAGTGNQPQHF. CDR3 DNA: TGTGCCAGCATCACAGCCGGGACAGGGAATCAGCCCCAGCATTTT.

The chain combines TRBV6-1 with TRBJ1-1; 7 bases line up with TRBD1. The germline V gene encodes CDR1 MNHNS and CDR2 SASEGT. This CDR3 comprises 14 residues. V was clipped by 3 bases and J by 2 bases; unmatched bases: 3. The CDR3 sequence is CASSEDRINTEAFF. In DNA, the CDR3 is TGTGCCAGCAGTGAGGACAGGATTAACACTGAAGCTTTCTTT.

This clone was seen only a few times. Other DNA sequences in the sample encode the same CDR3. The rearrangement links TRBV6-6 to TRBJ2-2; D is unresolved. CDR3 size: 12 residues. Trimming removed 0 bases at V and 4 bases at J, with 0 bases between. Germline V gene data show CDR1 as MNHNY and CDR2 as SVGAGI (reference sequence). The CDR3 region has the DNA TGTGCCAGCAGTTACTCCACCGGGGAGCTGTTTTTT. Protein product: CASSYSTGELFF.